The clone carrying this T cell receptor (beta chain) was detected a few times. Its antigen is currently unknown. One entry per CDR3 protein, called by TCRdb with MiXCR from the 5' RACE reads. This table holds a few hundred thousand distinct CDR3 sequences, around 10% found once. This sample is part of a study of T cells after yellow fever vaccination. Deletions cut 2 bases from V and 6 bases from J, with 11 bases between. Germline assignment: CDR1 SGHTA and CDR2 FQGNSA. The CDR3 covers 14 residues. The study, taken as a whole, reports: FACS-sorted repertoires might harbor abundant contaminating clonotypes from the bulk population.

The chain joins TRBV7-2 to TRBJ2-1; either TRBD1 or TRBD2 may fit D (6 bases each). This specimen consisted of PBMCs, obtained on the day of the first yellow fever vaccination. This clonotype originated in a young man who received the YFV17D yellow fever vaccine. DNA for the CDR3: TGTGCCAGCAGCTTAAGGGGGGTCCCCAATGAGCAGTTCTTC. Its translation is CASSLRGVPNEQFF.